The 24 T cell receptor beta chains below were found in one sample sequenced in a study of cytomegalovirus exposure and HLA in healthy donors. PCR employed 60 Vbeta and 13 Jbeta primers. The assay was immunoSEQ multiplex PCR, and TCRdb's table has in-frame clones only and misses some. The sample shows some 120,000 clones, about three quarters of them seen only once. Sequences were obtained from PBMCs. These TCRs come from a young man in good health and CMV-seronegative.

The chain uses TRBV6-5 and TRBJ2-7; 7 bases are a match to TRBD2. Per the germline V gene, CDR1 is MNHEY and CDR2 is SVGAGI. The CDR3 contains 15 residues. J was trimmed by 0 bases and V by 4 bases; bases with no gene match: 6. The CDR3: CASSSSGTISYEQYF. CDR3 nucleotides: TGTGCCAGCAGTTCCTCCGGGACTATCTCCTACGAGCAGTACTTC.

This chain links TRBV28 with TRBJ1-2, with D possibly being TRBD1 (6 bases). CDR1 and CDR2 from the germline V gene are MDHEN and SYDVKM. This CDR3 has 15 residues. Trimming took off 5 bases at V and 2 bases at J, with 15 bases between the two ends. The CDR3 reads CASSDETGYNYGYTF. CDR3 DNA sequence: TGTGCCAGCAGTGACGAAACAGGGTACAACTATGGCTACACCTTC.

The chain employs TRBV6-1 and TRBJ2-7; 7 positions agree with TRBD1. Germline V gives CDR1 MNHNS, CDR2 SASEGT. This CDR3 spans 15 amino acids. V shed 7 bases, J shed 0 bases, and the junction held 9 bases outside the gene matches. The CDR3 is CASTPGQLSSYEQYF. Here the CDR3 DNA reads TGTGCCAGCACTCCGGGACAGCTGAGCTCCTACGAGCAGTACTTC.

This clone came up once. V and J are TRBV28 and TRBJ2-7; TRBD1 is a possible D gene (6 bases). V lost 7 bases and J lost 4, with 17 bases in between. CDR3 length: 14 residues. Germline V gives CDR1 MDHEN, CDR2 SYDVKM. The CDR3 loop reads CASTLLTGTYEQYF. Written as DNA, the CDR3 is TGTGCCAGCACCCTATTAACAGGGACGTACGAGCAGTACTTC. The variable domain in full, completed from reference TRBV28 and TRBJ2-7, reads DVKVTQSSRYLVKRTGEKVFLECVQDMDHENMFWYRQDPGLGLRLIYFSYDVKMKEKGDIPEGYSVSREKKERFSLILESASTNQTSMYLCASTLLTGTYEQYFGPGTRLTVT.

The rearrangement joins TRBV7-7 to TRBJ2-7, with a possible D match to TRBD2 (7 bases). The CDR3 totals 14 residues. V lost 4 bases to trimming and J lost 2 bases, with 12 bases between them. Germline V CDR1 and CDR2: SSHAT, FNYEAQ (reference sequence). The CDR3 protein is CASSYRGDTYEQYF. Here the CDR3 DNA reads TGTGCCAGCAGCTACCGGGGGGACACCTACGAGCAGTACTTC.

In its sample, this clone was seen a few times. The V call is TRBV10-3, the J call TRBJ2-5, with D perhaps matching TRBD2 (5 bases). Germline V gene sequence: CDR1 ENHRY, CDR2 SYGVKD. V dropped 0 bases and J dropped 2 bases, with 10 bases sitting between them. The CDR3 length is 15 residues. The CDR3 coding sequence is TGTGCCATCAGTGAGTCTAGCGTCGGACAAGAGACCCAGTACTTC. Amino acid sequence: CAISESSVGQETQYF.

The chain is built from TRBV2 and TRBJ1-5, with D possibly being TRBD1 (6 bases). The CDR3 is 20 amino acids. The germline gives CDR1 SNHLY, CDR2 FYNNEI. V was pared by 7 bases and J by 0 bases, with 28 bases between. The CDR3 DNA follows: TGTGCCAGCAACTTTCCCCGGGGGGCCATGGGTCCCAATAGCAATCAGCCCCAGCATTTT. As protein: CASNFPRGAMGPNSNQPQHF.

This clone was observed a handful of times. In DNA, the CDR3 is TGTGCCAGCAGTTACAGGGCTAGCGGACCAGATACGCAGTATTTT. Its translation: CASSYRASGPDTQYF. The chain is built from TRBV6-5 and TRBJ2-3; 7 positions match TRBD2. After removal of 2 bases from V and 4 bases from J, the junction contained 6 bases not matched to a gene. Germline CDR1 reads MNHEY; CDR2 reads SVGAGI. This CDR3 has 15 amino acids.

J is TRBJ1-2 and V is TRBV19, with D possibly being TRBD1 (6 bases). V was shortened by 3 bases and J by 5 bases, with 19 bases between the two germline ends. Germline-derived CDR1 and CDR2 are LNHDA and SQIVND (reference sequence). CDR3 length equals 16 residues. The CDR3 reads CASSMGQGRSWYGYTF. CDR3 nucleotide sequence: TGTGCCAGTAGTATGGGCCAGGGGCGCTCTTGGTATGGCTACACCTTC.

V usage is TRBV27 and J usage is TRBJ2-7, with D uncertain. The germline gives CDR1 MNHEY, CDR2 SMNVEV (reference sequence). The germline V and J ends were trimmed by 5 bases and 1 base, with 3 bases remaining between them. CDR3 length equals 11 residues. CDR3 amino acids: CASSPSYEQYF. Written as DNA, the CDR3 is TGTGCCAGCAGTCCTTCCTACGAGCAGTACTTC.

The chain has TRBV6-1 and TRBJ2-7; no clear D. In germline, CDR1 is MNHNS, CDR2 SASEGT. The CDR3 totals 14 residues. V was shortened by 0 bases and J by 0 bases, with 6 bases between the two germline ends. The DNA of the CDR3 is TGTGCCAGCAGTGAAGCCTCTTTCTCCTACGAGCAGTACTTC. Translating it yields CASSEASFSYEQYF.

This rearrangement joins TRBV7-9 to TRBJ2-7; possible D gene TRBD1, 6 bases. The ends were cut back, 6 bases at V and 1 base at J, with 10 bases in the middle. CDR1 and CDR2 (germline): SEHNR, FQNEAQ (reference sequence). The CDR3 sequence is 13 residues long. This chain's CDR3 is CASRTGQSYEQYF. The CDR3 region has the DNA TGTGCCAGCAGGACCGGACAGTCCTACGAGCAGTACTTC.

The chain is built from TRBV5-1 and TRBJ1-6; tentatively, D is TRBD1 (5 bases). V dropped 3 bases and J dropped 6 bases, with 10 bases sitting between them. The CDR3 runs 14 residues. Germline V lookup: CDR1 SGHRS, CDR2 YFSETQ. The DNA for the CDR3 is TGCGCCAGCAGCTCGACAGCGGGTAATTCACCCCTCCACTTT. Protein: CASSSTAGNSPLHF. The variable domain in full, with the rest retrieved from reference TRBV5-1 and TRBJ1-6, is KAGVTQTPRYLIKTRGQQVTLSCSPISGHRSVSWYQQTPGQGLQFLFEYFSETQRNKGNFPGRFSGRQFSNSRSEMNVSTLELGDSALYLCASSSTAGNSPLHFGNGTRLTVT.

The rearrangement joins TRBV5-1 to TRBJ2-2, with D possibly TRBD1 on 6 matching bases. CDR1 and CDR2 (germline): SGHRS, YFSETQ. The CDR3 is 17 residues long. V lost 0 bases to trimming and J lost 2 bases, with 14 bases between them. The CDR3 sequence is CASSLGSGHPNTGELFF. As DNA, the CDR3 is TGCGCCAGCAGCTTGGGGTCGGGACATCCTAACACCGGGGAGCTGTTTTTT.

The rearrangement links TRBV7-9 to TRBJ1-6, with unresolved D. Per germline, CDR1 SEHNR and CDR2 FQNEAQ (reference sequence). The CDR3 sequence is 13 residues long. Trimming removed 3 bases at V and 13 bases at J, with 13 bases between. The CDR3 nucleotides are TGTGCCAGCAGCTTCGACCTCCGGAGGCCCCTCCACTTT. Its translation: CASSFDLRRPLHF.

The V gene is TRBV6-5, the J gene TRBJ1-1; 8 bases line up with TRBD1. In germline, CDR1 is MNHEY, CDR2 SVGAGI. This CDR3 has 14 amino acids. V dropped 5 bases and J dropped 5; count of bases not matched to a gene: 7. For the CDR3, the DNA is TGTGCCAGCAGTACACAGGGGGAATCAACTGAAGCTTTCTTT. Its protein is CASSTQGESTEAFF.

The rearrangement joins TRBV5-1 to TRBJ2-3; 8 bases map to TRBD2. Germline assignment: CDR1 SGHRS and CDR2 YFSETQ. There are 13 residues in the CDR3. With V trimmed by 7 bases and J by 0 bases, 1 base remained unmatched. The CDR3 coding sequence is TGCGCCAGCGCTAGCGGGAGCACAGATACGCAGTATTTT. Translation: CASASGSTDTQYF.

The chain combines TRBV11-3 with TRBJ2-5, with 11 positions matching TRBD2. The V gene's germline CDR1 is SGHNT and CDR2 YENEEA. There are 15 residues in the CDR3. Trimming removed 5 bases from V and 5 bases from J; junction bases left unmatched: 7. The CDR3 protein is CASSPGLAGMETQYF. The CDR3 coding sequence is TGTGCCAGCAGCCCCGGACTAGCGGGTATGGAGACCCAGTACTTC.

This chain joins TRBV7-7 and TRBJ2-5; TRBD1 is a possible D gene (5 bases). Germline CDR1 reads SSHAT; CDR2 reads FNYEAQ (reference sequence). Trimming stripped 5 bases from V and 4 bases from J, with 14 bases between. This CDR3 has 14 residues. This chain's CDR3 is CASSEKAGRETQYF. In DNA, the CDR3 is TGTGCCAGCAGCGAAAAGGCAGGGCGAGAGACCCAGTACTTC. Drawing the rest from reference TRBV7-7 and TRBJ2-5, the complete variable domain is GAGVSQSPRYKVTKRGQDVTLRCDPISSHATLYWYQQALGQGPEFLTYFNYEAQPDKSGLPSDRFSAERPEGSISTLTIQRTEQRDSAMYRCASSEKAGRETQYFGPGTRLLVL.

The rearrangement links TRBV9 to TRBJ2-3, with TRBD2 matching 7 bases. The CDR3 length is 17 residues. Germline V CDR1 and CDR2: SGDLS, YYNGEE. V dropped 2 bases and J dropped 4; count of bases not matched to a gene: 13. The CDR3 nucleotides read TGTGCCAGCAGCGTGTGGGGGAGGGGCGCAGTAGCAGATACGCAGTATTTT. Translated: CASSVWGRGAVADTQYF.

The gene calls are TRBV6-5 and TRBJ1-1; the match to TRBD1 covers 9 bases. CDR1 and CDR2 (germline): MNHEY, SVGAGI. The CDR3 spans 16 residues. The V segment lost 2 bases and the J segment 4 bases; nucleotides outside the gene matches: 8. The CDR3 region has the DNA TGTGCCAGCAGTTACATTGCGGGACAGGGTAGCACTGAAGCTTTCTTT. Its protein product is CASSYIAGQGSTEAFF.

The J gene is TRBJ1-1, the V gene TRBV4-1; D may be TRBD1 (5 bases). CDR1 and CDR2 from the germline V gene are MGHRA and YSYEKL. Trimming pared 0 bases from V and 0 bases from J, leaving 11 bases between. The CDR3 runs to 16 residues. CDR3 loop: CASSQDPTVMNTEAFF. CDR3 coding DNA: TGCGCCAGCAGCCAAGATCCGACAGTGATGAACACTGAAGCTTTCTTT.

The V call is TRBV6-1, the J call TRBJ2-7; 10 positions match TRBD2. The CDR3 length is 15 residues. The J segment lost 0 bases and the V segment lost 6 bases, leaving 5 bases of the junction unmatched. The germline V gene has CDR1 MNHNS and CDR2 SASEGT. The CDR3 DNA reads TGTGCCAGCAGCGGACTAGCGGCCAACTCCTACGAGCAGTACTTC. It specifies CASSGLAANSYEQYF.

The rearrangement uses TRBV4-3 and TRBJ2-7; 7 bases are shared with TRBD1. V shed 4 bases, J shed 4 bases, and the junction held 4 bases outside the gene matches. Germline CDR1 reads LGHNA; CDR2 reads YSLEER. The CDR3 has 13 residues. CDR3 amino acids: CASSPGQIYEQYF. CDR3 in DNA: TGCGCCAGCAGCCCGGGACAGATTTACGAGCAGTACTTC.